The clone carrying this TCR beta chain turned up a few times. Its antigen remains unknown. The tumor tissue sample was taken at baseline before any treatment. The repertoire was sequenced with immunoSEQ multiplex PCR; TCRdb's copy has only in-frame clones and lacks some. The sample shows around 10,000 clones, around 76% of them seen only once. This sample is drawn from a study of circulating tumor DNA in untreated peripheral T-cell lymphoma. Study-wide results and caveats: Tumor-specific clonotypes were found in 60% to 85% of patients.

CDR1 is KGHSY, CDR2 FQNENV, per germline. The CDR3 runs to 15 residues. V lost 2 bases and J lost 0; bases outside the gene matches: 4. The sequence was collected from a human donor with peripheral T-cell lymphoma. Source material: tumor tissue. This chain uses TRBV16 with TRBJ2-7, with TRBD1 identical over 7 bases. The CDR3 protein is CASSQNRDSSYEQYF. CDR3 bases: TGTGCCAGCAGCCAAAACCGGGACAGCTCCTACGAGCAGTACTTC.